This TCR beta chain is from a study of radiotherapy plus CTLA-4 blockade in lung cancer. Study background: An objective response was seen in 15% to 20% of patients, and disease control in around 33%.

This clone was seen a handful of times. What it recognizes is unknown. With 2 bases removed from V and 1 base from J, the gap between germline ends came to 9 bases. The CDR3 has 14 amino acids. Germline V gives CDR1 SGHTS, CDR2 YDEGEE. The assay was immunoSEQ multiplex PCR, and TCRdb's table has in-frame clones only and misses some. The sample includes approximately 45,000 clones, almost 65% seen only once; the top ten take 18%. With ipilimumab providing CTLA-4 blockade, focal radiation was administered to patients who had chemo-refractory metastatic non-small-cell lung cancer. Study-level results: TCR clones from tumors expanded in blood after radiotherapy plus ipilimumab. Reported findings show early blood T cell clone dynamics, with interferon-beta, best predicted response.

This clonotype was sampled from a human donor with non-small cell lung cancer who had a partial response to radiotherapy plus ipilimumab. The sample consisted of peripheral blood, taken from a patient treated with radiotherapy plus ipilimumab. This chain uses TRBV5-8 with TRBJ1-1; D gene uncertain. The CDR3 nucleotides read TGTGCCAGCAGCTTCCAGACTAGGAACACTGAAGCTTTCTTT. Translation: CASSFQTRNTEAFF.